The rows below give T cell receptor beta chains drawn from one sample of a study of regulatory T cells in long-lasting Graves disease. TCRdb ran MiXCR on the multiplex PCR reads and lists one entry per CDR3 protein. Found here are hundreds of thousands of distinct CDR3 sequences, about 16% of them singletons; the top ten hold around 12%. These data were also reused for a study on T cells in Graves' hyperthyroidism and ophthalmopathy.

The sequencing used peripheral blood mononuclear cells (PBMCs), collected at new diagnosis, from a patient treated with antithyroid drugs. The receptors derive from a man between 18 and 29 years old with Graves disease. CDR3s include the opening cysteine and the closing phenylalanine or tryptophan. D genes are given only for firm matches. Size tells how often a clone was seen (once, few, many) or the class of an expanded clone, and some rows leave it out.

CDR3 protein	CDR3 DNA	clone size	D gene	J gene	V gene
CASSYKSQYTDTQYF	TGTGCCAGCAGTTATAAGTCACAATACACAGATACGCAGTATTTT	few	-	TRBJ2-3	TRBV6-5
CASSSGTGLSNYGYTF	TGTGCCAGCAGTTCCGGGACAGGGCTCTCTAACTATGGCTACACCTTC	many	TRBD1	TRBJ1-2	TRBV12-3/TRBV12-4
CAISGQGTVYGYTF	TGTGCCATCAGCGGACAGGGGACAGTTTATGGCTACACCTTC	many	TRBD1	TRBJ1-2	TRBV10-3
CAWSPHLLAGGVEQYF	TGTGCCTGGAGTCCCCACCTTCTTGCGGGAGGGGTCGAGCAGTACTTC	few	TRBD2	TRBJ2-7	TRBV30
CASSQAGQGLAPEAFF	TGTGCCAGCAGCCAAGCCGGACAGGGGCTAGCCCCTGAAGCTTTCTTT	-	TRBD1	TRBJ1-1	TRBV14
CSARRQGVDYGYTF	TGCAGTGCTCGCCGACAGGGGGTGGACTATGGCTACACCTTC	few	TRBD1	TRBJ1-2	TRBV20-1
CASSFDRVELSTGELFF	TGTGCCAGCAGCTTCGACAGGGTGGAGTTAAGCACCGGGGAGCTGTTTTTT	once	TRBD1	TRBJ2-2	TRBV5-5
CSARDRDGSSYEQYF	TGCAGTGCTAGAGACCGGGACGGGAGCTCCTACGAGCAGTACTTC	-	-	TRBJ2-7	TRBV20-1
CSASDSQGTSGTSYTQYF	TGCAGTGCTTCGGACAGCCAGGGGACTAGCGGGACCTCCTATACGCAGTATTTT	many	TRBD2	TRBJ2-3	TRBV20-1
CASSLAGFRGVGTDTQYF	TGTGCCAGCAGCTTAGCAGGATTCCGGGGGGTGGGCACAGATACGCAGTATTTT	few	TRBD2	TRBJ2-3	TRBV7-6
CAWSPMDRGNSPLHF	TGTGCCTGGAGTCCGATGGACAGGGGAAATTCACCCCTCCACTTT	-	TRBD1	TRBJ1-6	TRBV30
CASSYSGRREDPNEQFF	TGTGCCAGCAGTTACTCGGGGCGGCGGGAGGACCCCAATGAGCAGTTCTTC	few	TRBD2	TRBJ2-1	TRBV6-6
CSASRGFNEKLFF	TGCAGTGCTAGCCGGGGATTTAATGAAAAACTGTTTTTT	few	-	TRBJ1-4	TRBV20-1
CASSEKSSYNSPLHF	TGTGCCAGCAGTGAGAAGAGCTCCTATAATTCACCCCTCCACTTT	few	-	TRBJ1-6	TRBV25-1
CASRTGPNQPQHF	TGCGCCAGCCGTACAGGGCCCAATCAGCCCCAGCATTTT	-	-	TRBJ1-5	TRBV5-1
CASSIDRGLAGGVDYNEQFF	TGTGCCAGTAGTATAGATCGAGGACTAGCGGGAGGAGTCGATTACAATGAGCAGTTCTTC	few	TRBD2	TRBJ2-1	TRBV19
CASTSKGGGTEAFF	TGTGCCAGTACCTCTAAGGGGGGAGGCACTGAAGCTTTCTTT	-	-	TRBJ1-1	TRBV19
CASSPSLRASDTQYF	TGTGCCAGCAGCCCCTCCCTGCGAGCGAGTGATACGCAGTATTTT	many	-	TRBJ2-3	TRBV7-3
CASSLGGANEQFF	TGTGCCAGCAGTTTAGGGGGGGCCAATGAGCAGTTCTTC	many	-	TRBJ2-1	TRBV12-3/TRBV12-4
CASSQAANTEAFF	TGTGCCAGCAGCCAAGCGGCGAACACTGAAGCTTTCTTT	many	-	TRBJ1-1	TRBV3-1
CASSYPGAHNSYEQYF	TGTGCCAGCAGTTACCCGGGGGCACATAACTCCTACGAGCAGTACTTC	few	-	TRBJ2-7	TRBV6-5
CASSLGGLAGDGQFF	TGTGCCAGCAGTTTAGGAGGACTAGCGGGTGATGGGCAGTTCTTC	-	TRBD2	TRBJ2-1	TRBV12-3/TRBV12-4
CSARGQGYNSPLHF	TGCAGTGCTAGAGGTCAGGGGTACAATTCACCCCTCCACTTT	-	-	TRBJ1-6	TRBV20-1
CAWVLPGLSYEQYF	TGTGCCTGGGTCCTTCCGGGACTTTCCTACGAGCAGTACTTC	-	-	TRBJ2-7	TRBV30
CASSRGQVEQYF	TGTGCCAGCAGCCGTGGACAGGTGGAGCAGTACTTC	many	TRBD1	TRBJ2-7	TRBV7-2
CASSEGPYNEQFF	TGTGCCAGCAGTGAAGGTCCCTACAATGAGCAGTTCTTC	-	-	TRBJ2-1	TRBV2
CASSLGGGKNEKLFF	TGTGCCAGCAGTTTAGGAGGGGGGAAAAATGAAAAACTGTTTTTT	-	-	TRBJ1-4	TRBV28
CASSRATGSSYNEQFF	TGCGCCAGCAGCCGGGCGACAGGGAGCTCCTACAATGAGCAGTTCTTC	-	TRBD1	TRBJ2-1	TRBV5-1
CASSLGEETDTQYF	TGCGCCAGCAGCCTTGGGGAAGAGACAGATACGCAGTATTTT	-	-	TRBJ2-3	TRBV4-1
CSARDLGRAGNEQFF	TGCAGTGCTAGAGACCTCGGGAGAGCGGGAAATGAGCAGTTCTTC	few	TRBD2	TRBJ2-1	TRBV20-1
CASKSSGPPYEQYF	TGTGCCAGCAAGTCTAGCGGGCCGCCCTACGAGCAGTACTTC	-	TRBD2	TRBJ2-7	TRBV27
CASSSSYGSGAYNEQFF	TGTGCCAGCAGCTCCAGTTATGGGAGCGGTGCTTACAATGAGCAGTTCTTC	few	-	TRBJ2-1	TRBV5-4
CASSNRYEQYF	TGTGCCAGCAGCAACAGATACGAGCAGTACTTC	many	-	TRBJ2-7	TRBV11-2
CASSFGMVDNSPLHF	TGCGCCAGCAGCTTTGGCATGGTGGATAATTCACCCCTCCACTTT	few	-	TRBJ1-6	TRBV5-1
CASTDVGEETQYF	TGTGCCAGCACAGACGTGGGAGAAGAGACCCAGTACTTC	few	-	TRBJ2-5	TRBV9
CASSPKSTEAFF	TGTGCCAGCTCACCAAAGAGTACGGAAGCTTTCTTT	many	-	TRBJ1-1	TRBV18
CASSLQAQGGGDEQFF	TGTGCCAGCAGCTTACAGGCCCAAGGGGGCGGGGATGAGCAGTTCTTC	many	-	TRBJ2-1	TRBV7-3
CASSLKSEYEQYF	TGTGCCAGCAGCTTAAAATCGGAATACGAGCAGTACTTC	-	-	TRBJ2-7	TRBV7-9
CSAVTLASYEQYF	TGCAGTGCTGTCACACTAGCGTCCTACGAGCAGTACTTC	-	TRBD2	TRBJ2-7	TRBV20-1
CSARGLQNIQYF	TGCAGTGCTCGGGGCCTCCAAAACATTCAGTACTTC	many	-	TRBJ2-4	TRBV20-1
CASSHPRLAGGNEQFF	TGTGCCAGCAGCCATCCAAGACTAGCGGGAGGCAATGAGCAGTTCTTC	-	TRBD2	TRBJ2-1	TRBV9